This T cell receptor (beta chain) is drawn from a study of blood T cell repertoires in COVID-19. The CDR3 contains 15 residues. V lost 2 bases to trimming and J lost 8 bases, with 16 bases between them. Germline CDR1 reads LGHDT; CDR2 reads YNNKEL (reference sequence). In the study's own analysis: Estimation of nucleated cell counts was performed using reference gene primer amplification. Libraries were prepared by immunoSEQ multiplex PCR; TCRdb keeps only in-frame clonotypes and omits some of them. That table supplies the V and J calls and clone size; D and trimming were determined from the DNA. The repertoire consists of approximately 480,000 clones, with around 90% occurring once and the leading ten covering 0.7%.

The chain has TRBV3-1 (or the pseudogene TRBV3-2) and TRBJ2-1; perhaps TRBD1 as D (6 bases). Sequencing was carried out using PBMCs or T cells enriched from blood (not recorded which). The clonotype comes from a young woman who had recovered from COVID-19. The CDR3: CASSQLYDRSHEQFF. CDR3 DNA: TGTGCCAGCAGCCAACTATATGACAGGAGCCATGAGCAGTTCTTC.